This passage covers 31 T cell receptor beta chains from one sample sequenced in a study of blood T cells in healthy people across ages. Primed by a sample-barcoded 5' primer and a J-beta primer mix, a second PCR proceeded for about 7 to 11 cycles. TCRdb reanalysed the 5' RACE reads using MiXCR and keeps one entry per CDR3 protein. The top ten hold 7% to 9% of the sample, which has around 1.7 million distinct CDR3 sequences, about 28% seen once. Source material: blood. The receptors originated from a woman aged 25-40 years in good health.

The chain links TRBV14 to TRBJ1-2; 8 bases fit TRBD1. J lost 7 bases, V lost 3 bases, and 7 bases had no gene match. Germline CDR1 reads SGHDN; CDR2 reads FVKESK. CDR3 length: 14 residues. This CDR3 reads CASSHQTGAFGYTF. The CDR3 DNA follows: TGTGCCAGCAGCCACCAGACAGGGGCTTTTGGCTACACCTTC.

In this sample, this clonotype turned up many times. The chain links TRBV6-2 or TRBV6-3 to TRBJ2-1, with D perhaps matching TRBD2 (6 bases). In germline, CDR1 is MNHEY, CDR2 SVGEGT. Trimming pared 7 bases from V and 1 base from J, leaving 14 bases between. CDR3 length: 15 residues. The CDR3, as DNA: TGTGCCAGCACTGGGGCTAGCGAATCCTACAATGAGCAGTTCTTC. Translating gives CASTGASESYNEQFF.

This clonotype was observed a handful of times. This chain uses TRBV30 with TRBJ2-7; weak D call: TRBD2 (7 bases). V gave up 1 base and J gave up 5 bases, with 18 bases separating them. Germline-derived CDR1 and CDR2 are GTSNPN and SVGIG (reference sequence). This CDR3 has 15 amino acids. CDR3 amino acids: CAWSDRGWGGDEQYF. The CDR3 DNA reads TGTGCCTGGAGTGACCGGGGATGGGGGGGCGACGAGCAGTACTTC. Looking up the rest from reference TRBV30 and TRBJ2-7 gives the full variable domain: SQTIHQWPATLVQPVGSPLSLECTVEGTSNPNLYWYRQAAGRGLQLLFYSVGIGQISSEVPQNLSASRPQDRQFILSSKKLLLSDSGFYLCAWSDRGWGGDEQYFGPGTRLTVT.

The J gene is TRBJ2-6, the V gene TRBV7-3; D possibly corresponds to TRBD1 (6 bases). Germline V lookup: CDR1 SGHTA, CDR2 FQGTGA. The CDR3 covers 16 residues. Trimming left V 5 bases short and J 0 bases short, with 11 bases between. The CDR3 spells CASSARGGSGANVLTF. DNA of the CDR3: TGTGCCAGCAGCGCACGAGGGGGCTCTGGGGCCAACGTCCTGACTTTC. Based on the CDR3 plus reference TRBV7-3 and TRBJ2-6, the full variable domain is GAGVSQTPSNKVTEKGKYVELRCDPISGHTALYWYRQSLGQGPEFLIYFQGTGAADDSGLPNDRFFAVRPEGSVSTLKIQRTERGDSAVYLCASSARGGSGANVLTFGAGSRLTVL.

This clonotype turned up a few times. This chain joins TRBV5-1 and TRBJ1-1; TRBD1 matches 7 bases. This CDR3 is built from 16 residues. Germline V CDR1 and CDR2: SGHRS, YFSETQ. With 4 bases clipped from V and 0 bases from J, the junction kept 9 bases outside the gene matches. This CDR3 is CASSPGQDLMNTEAFF. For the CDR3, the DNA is TGCGCCAGCAGCCCTGGACAGGATCTAATGAACACTGAAGCTTTCTTT.

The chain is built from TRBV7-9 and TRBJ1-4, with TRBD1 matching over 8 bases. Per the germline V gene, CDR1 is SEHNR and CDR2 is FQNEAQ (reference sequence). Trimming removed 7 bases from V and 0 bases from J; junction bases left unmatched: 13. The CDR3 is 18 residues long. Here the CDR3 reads CASTPTGDFVATNEKLFF. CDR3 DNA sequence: TGTGCCAGCACTCCGACAGGGGATTTCGTTGCAACTAATGAAAAACTGTTTTTT.

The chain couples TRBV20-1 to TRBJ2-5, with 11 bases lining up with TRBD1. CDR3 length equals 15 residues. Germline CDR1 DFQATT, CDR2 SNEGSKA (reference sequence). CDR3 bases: TGCAGCGCAAACTTCCGGGACAGGGGGTTCAATGAGCAGTACTTC. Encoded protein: CSANFRDRGFNEQYF.

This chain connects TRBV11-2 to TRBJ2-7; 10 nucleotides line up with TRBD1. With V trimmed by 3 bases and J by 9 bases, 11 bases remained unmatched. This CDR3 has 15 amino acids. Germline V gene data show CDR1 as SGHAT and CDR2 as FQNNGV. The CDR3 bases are TGTGCCAGCAGCTTCCGGGACAGGGGTTATGGGGGGCAGTACTTC. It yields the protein CASSFRDRGYGGQYF. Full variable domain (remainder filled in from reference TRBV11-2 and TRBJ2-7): EAGVAQSPRYKIIEKRQSVAFWCNPISGHATLYWYQQILGQGPKLLIQFQNNGVVDDSQLPKDRFSAERLKGVDSTLKIQPAKLEDSAVYLCASSFRDRGYGGQYFGPGTRLTVT.

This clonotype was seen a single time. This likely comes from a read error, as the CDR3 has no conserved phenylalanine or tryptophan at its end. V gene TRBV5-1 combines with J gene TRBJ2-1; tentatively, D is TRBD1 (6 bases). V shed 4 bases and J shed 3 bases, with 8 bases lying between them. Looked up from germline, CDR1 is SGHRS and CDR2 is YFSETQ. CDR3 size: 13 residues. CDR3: CASSEQGYNEQFV. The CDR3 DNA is TGCGCCAGCAGCGAACAGGGCTACAATGAGCAGTTCGTC.

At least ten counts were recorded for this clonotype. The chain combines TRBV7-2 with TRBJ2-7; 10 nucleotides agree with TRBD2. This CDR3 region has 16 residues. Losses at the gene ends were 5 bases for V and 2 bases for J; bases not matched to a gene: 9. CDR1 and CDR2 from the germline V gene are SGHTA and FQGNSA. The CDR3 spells CASSQGLAGAAYEQYF. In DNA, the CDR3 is TGTGCCAGCAGCCAAGGCCTAGCGGGAGCTGCCTACGAGCAGTACTTC.

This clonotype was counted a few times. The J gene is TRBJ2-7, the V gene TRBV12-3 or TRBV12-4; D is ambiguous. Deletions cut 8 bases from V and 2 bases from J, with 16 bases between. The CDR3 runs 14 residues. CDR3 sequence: CASRLWAFPYEQYF. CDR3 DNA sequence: TGTGCCAGCCGACTTTGGGCCTTCCCCTACGAGCAGTACTTC.

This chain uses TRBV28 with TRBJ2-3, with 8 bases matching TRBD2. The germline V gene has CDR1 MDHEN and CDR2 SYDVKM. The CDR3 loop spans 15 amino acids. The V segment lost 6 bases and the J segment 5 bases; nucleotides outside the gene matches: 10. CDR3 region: CASSPGGAREDTQYF. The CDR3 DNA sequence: TGTGCCAGCAGCCCCGGGGGGGCGCGCGAAGATACGCAGTATTTT.

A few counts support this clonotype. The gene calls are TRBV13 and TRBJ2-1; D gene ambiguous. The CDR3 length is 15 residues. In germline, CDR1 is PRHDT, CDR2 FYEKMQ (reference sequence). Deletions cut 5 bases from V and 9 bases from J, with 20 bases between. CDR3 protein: CASSRSPLPRAEQFF. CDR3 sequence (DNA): TGTGCCAGCAGCCGTAGTCCCTTACCTAGGGCTGAGCAGTTCTTC.

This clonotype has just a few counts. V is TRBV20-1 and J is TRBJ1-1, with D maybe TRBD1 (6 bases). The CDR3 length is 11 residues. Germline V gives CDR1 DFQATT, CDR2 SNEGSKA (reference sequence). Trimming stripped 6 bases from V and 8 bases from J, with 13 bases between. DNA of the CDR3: TGCAGTGCCCTCGTAGGGGGGGAAGCTTTCTTT. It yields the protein CSALVGGEAFF.

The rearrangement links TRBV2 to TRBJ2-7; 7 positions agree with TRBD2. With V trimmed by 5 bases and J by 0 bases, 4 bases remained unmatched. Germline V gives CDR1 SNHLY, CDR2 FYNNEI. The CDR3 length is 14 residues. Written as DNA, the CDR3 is TGTGCCAGCAGTAACGGGGGGAACTCCTACGAGCAGTACTTC. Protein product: CASSNGGNSYEQYF.

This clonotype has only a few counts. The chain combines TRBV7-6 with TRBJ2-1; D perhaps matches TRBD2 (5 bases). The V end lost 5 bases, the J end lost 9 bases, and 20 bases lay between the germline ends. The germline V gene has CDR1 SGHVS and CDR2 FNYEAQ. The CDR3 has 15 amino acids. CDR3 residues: CASSTTGGSPGEQFF. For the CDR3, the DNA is TGTGCCAGCAGCACCACGGGTGGGAGTCCCGGTGAGCAGTTCTTC.

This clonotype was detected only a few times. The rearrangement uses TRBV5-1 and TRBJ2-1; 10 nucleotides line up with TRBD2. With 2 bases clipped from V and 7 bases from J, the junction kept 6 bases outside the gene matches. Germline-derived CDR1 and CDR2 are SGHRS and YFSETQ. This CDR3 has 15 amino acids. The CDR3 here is CASSFGSSGSNEQFF. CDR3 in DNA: TGCGCCAGCAGCTTTGGTTCTAGCGGGAGTAATGAGCAGTTCTTC.

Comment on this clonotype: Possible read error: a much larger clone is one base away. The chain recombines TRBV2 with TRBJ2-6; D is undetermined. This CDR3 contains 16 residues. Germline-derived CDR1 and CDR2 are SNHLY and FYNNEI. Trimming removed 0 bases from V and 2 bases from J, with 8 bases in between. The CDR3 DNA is TGTGCCAGCAGTGAAGCCCTGGGCCCTGGGGCCAACGTCCTGACTTTC. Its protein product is CASSEALGPGANVLTF.

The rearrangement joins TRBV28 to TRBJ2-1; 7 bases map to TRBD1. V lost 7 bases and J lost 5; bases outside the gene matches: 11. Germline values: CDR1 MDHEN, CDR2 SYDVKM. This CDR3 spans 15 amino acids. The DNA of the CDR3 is TGTGCCAGCACCCGGGACAGACCTGTGGACAATGAGCAGTTCTTC. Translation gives CASTRDRPVDNEQFF.

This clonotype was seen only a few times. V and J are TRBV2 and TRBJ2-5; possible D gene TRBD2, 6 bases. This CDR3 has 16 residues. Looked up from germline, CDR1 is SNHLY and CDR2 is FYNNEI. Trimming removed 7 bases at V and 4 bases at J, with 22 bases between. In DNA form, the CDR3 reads TGTGCCAGCACGGGCAGGGAATGGGGAGGAGGAGAGACCCAGTACTTC. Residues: CASTGREWGGGETQYF.

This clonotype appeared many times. Written as DNA, the CDR3 is TGTGCCAGCAGCTTGGGCTGGGGACAGCCCCAGCATTTT. This translates into CASSLGWGQPQHF. This chain connects TRBV5-6 to TRBJ1-5; D ambiguous. Germline V gives CDR1 SGHDT, CDR2 YYEEEE. V lost 0 bases, J lost 7 bases, and 8 bases lay in between. This CDR3 contains 13 residues.

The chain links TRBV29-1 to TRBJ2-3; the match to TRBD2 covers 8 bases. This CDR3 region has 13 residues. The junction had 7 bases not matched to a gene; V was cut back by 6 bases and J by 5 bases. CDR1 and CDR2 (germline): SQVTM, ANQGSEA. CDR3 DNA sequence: TGCAGCGTCTGGGACGCGGGAGGAGATACGCAGTATTTT. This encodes CSVWDAGGDTQYF.

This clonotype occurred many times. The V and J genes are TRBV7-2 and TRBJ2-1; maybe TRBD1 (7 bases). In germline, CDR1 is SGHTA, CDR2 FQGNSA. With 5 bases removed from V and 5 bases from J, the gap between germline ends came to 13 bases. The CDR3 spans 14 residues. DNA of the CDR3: TGTGCCAGCAGCCTCGCAGGGGGGAACAATGAGCAGTTCTTC. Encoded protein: CASSLAGGNNEQFF.

The chain's CDR3 is CASSWGDISNQPQHF. For the CDR3, the DNA is TGTGCCAGCAGCTGGGGGGACATTAGCAATCAGCCCCAGCATTTT. The J gene is TRBJ1-5, the V gene TRBV5-5; perhaps TRBD1 as D (6 bases). The CDR3 is made up of 15 amino acids. V was shortened by 3 bases and J by 0 bases, with 10 bases between the two germline ends. The germline CDR1 and CDR2 sequences are SGHKS and YYEKEE (reference sequence).

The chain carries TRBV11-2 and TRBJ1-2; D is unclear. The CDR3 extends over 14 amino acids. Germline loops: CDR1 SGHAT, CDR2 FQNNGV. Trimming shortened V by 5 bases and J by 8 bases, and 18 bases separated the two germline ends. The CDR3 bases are TGTGCCAGCAGCGGCGGACGAGACATACTAGGCTACACCTTC. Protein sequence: CASSGGRDILGYTF.

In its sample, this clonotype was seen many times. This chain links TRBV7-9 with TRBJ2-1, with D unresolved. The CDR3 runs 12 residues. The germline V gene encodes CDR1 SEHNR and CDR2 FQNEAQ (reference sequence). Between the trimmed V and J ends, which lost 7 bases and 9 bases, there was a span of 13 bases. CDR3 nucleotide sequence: TGTGCCAGCAACCCTCTGCTAGGTGAGCAGTTCTTC. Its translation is CASNPLLGEQFF.

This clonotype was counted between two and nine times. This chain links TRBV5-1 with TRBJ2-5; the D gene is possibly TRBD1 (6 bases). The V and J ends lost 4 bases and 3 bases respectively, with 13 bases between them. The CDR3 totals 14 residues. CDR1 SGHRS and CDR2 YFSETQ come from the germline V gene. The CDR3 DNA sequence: TGCGCCAGCAGCGTCCAGGGGCAGGAAGAGACCCAGTACTTC. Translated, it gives CASSVQGQEETQYF. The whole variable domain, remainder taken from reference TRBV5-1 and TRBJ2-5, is KAGVTQTPRYLIKTRGQQVTLSCSPISGHRSVSWYQQTPGQGLQFLFEYFSETQRNKGNFPGRFSGRQFSNSRSEMNVSTLELGDSALYLCASSVQGQEETQYFGPGTRLLVL.

The CDR3 loop is CASSEEQGDVLAQYF. The CDR3 DNA reads TGTGCCAGCAGTGAGGAGCAGGGGGATGTGCTCGCGCAGTACTTC. The V gene is TRBV2, the J gene TRBJ2-5, with TRBD1 identical over 7 bases. J gave up 11 bases and V 3 bases, and 15 bases lay outside the gene matches. In germline, CDR1 is SNHLY, CDR2 FYNNEI. This CDR3 has 15 residues. Filled out from reference TRBV2 and TRBJ2-5, the complete variable domain reads EPEVTQTPSHQVTQMGQEVILRCVPISNHLYFYWYRQILGQKVEFLVSFYNNEISEKSEIFDDQFSVERPDGSNFTLKIRSTKLEDSAMYFCASSEEQGDVLAQYFGPGTRLLVL.

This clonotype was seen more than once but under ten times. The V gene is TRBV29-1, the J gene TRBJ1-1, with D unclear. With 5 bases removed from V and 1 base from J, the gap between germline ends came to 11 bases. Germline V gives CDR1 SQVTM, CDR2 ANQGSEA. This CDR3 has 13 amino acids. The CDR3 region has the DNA TGCAGCGTTTCTGGGCTCGGGAACACTGAAGCTTTCTTT. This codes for CSVSGLGNTEAFF.

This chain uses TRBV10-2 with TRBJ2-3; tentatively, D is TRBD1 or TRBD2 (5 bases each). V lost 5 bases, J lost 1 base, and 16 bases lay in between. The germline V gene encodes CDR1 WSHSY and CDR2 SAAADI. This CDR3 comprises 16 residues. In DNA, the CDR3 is TGCGCCAGCAGTAACGTATGGGGGTTCGGCACAGATACGCAGTATTTT. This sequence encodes CASSNVWGFGTDTQYF.

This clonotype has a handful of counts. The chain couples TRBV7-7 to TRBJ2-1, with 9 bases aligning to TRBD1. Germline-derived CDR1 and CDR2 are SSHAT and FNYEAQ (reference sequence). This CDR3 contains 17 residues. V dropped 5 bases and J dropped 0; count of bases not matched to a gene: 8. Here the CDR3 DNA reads TGTGCCAGCAGCCAGGGACAGGGAAGCAGCTCCTACAATGAGCAGTTCTTC. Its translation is CASSQGQGSSSYNEQFF.